The T cell receptor beta chain described here comes from a study of blood T cells in healthy people across ages. Findings and caveats of the study: Getting older went along with TCR beta diversity per million T cells dropping roughly linearly.

The use of a sample-barcoded 5' primer and a J-beta primer mix characterized a second PCR of 7 to 11 cycles. Every sample produced at least 2.5 million CDR3-containing paired-end reads. TCRdb ran MiXCR on the 5' RACE reads and lists one entry per CDR3 protein. The repertoire holds over 950,000 distinct CDR3 sequences, with 30% to 40% as singletons. Caucasian individuals from Russia who were healthy and aged roughly 6 to 90 acted as donors. Note on this clonotype: What it binds is unknown.

V was cut by 8 bases and J by 2 bases, with 15 bases left in between. This CDR3 has 14 residues. Germline V gives CDR1 GTSNPN, CDR2 SVGIG (reference sequence). Sequencing used blood. The gene calls are TRBV30 and TRBJ1-4, with TRBD1 as a possible D gene (5 bases). The receptor comes from a man between 18 and 29 years old in good health. The CDR3 nucleotides read TGTGCCCTATTCCGCAGGGATACTAATGAAAAACTGTTTTTT. It codes for CALFRRDTNEKLFF.